The rows below give T cell receptor beta chains drawn from one sample of a study of OX40 agonist ivuxolimab in advanced cancers. Generated by immunoSEQ multiplex PCR, the TCRdb table keeps only in-frame clones and is missing some. The data show roughly 100,000 clones, with roughly nine tenths seen just once and more than 0.4% held by the top ten. The sample here was CD4+ or CD8+ T cells sorted from blood, taken in a trial of the OX40 agonist ivuxolimab. The receptors shown here come from an adult with an advanced solid tumor such as melanoma, head and neck, liver or kidney cancer. The CDR3 runs from the conserved cysteine through the conserved F or W. The D gene is left open where the match is weak. Some rows have no size entry. The others give once, few or many, or a class for an expanded clone.

few	TRBV28	-	TRBJ1-2	TGTGCCAGCAGGCCGACGGAGGGGATATATGGCTACACCTTC	CASRPTEGIYGYTF
-	TRBV19	-	TRBJ1-5	TGTGCCAGTAGTATACAAGGGGGTGAGGGGCAGCCCCAGCATTTT	CASSIQGGEGQPQHF
-	TRBV7-9	TRBD1	TRBJ2-1	TGTGCCAGCAGCTTAGCGAGAACAGGGGGGTATAATGAGCAGTTCTTC	CASSLARTGGYNEQFF
once	TRBV5-8	TRBD1	TRBJ2-6	TGTGCCAGCAGGACGGGACAGGGGACTGCTGGGGCCAACGTCCTGACTTTC	CASRTGQGTAGANVLTF
-	TRBV6-1	TRBD2	TRBJ2-3	TGTGCCAGCAGTGACCTAGCGGGCAGCACAGATACGCAGTATTTT	CASSDLAGSTDTQYF
-	TRBV19	-	TRBJ2-2	TGTGCCAGTAGTAAGAGGAGGCCCACCGGGGAGCTGTTTTTT	CASSKRRPTGELFF
-	TRBV11-2	-	TRBJ2-2	TGTGCCAGCAGCTTCCTTCGTTTGGGGATTATTGACACCGGGGAGCTGTTTTTT	CASSFLRLGIIDTGELFF
-	TRBV18	TRBD1	TRBJ1-6	TGTGCCAGCTCACCACTAGAGACAGGGATAATTTCACCCCTCCACTTT	CASSPLETGIISPLHF
-	TRBV11-3	TRBD1	TRBJ2-2	TGTGCCAGCAGCCGGGACAGTAACACCGGGGAGCTGTTTTTT	CASSRDSNTGELFF
few	TRBV19	-	TRBJ1-6	TGTGCCAGTACCTCCACCCCGGGGCCTGGGACCTATAATTCACCCCTCCACTTT	CASTSTPGPGTYNSPLHF
-	TRBV29-1	-	TRBJ2-5	TGCAGCCCCCGTAGGGGGAAAGAGACCCAGTACTTC	CSPRRGKETQYF
-	TRBV2	-	TRBJ1-1	TGTGCCAGCAGTGAAAGGAGCATGAACACTGAAGCTTTCTTT	CASSERSMNTEAFF
-	TRBV7-2	TRBD1	TRBJ2-1	TGTGCCAGCAGCTTATTGATGGGACTCGGGACAGGGGGGGATGAGCAGTTCTTC	CASSLLMGLGTGGDEQFF
-	TRBV11-2	-	TRBJ2-5	TGTGCGAGCGGTCAGGGGCGTGGAGAGACCCAGTACTTC	CASGQGRGETQYF
-	TRBV6-5	-	TRBJ1-1	TGTGCCAGCAGCCGCGACGGCATTTTGAACACTGAAGCTTTCTTT	CASSRDGILNTEAFF
-	TRBV7-8	TRBD2	TRBJ2-5	TGTGCCAGCAGCGCCCCGATGCGGGGGGCGGGAGAGACCCAGTACTTC	CASSAPMRGAGETQYF
few	TRBV4-1	-	TRBJ1-2	TGCGCCAGCAGCCAGGGTCAGGGAACGTACGGCTACACCTTC	CASSQGQGTYGYTF
once	TRBV18	TRBD1	TRBJ2-1	TGTGCCAGCTCACTTGGGACAGGGATGGGGAATGAGCAGTTCTTC	CASSLGTGMGNEQFF
-	TRBV6-5	TRBD1	TRBJ1-5	TGTGCCAGTAGACAGGGCCTGGCAGGTCAGCCCCAGCATTTT	CASRQGLAGQPQHF
once	TRBV7-2	TRBD1	TRBJ2-7	TGTGCCAGCAGCTTAGCCCTCCAGGGGGCGAGTTACGAGCAGTACTTC	CASSLALQGASYEQYF
-	TRBV5-4	-	TRBJ1-5	TGTGCCAGCAGCTTGGGGGGGGAGGGAAATCAGCCCCAGCATTTT	CASSLGGEGNQPQHF
-	TRBV7-3	-	TRBJ2-7	TGTGCCAGCAGCTTACGCCGGGACCCCGAGGGGGACGAGCAGTACTTC	CASSLRRDPEGDEQYF
-	TRBV7-9	TRBD1	TRBJ2-7	TGTGCCAGCAGCTTATTAAAAACAGGGGGAAGCGAGCAGTACTTC	CASSLLKTGGSEQYF
-	TRBV9	TRBD2	TRBJ2-7	TGTGCCAGCAGCTCCAGACTAGCGGGGGGGAGGTACGAGCAGTACTTC	CASSSRLAGGRYEQYF
-	TRBV10-3	-	TRBJ1-3	TGTTTTGCAGAAGGGTCTGGTAATTCTGGAAACACCATATATTTT	CFAEGSGNSGNTIYF
-	TRBV7-2	-	TRBJ2-7	TGTGCCAGCAGCATTGATTGGGCGGACGAGCAGTACTTC	CASSIDWADEQYF
-	TRBV7-8	-	TRBJ1-1	TGTGCCAGCAGCGGAGGAGTCGCTGAAGCTTTCTTT	CASSGGVAEAFF
-	TRBV5-6	-	TRBJ2-3	TGTGCCAGCAGCTTGGAGGCAGGGGGGTCAGATACGCAGTATTTT	CASSLEAGGSDTQYF
-	TRBV19	-	TRBJ2-3	TGTGCCAGTAGATCCGCGGTGGGGGCGACAGATACGCAGTATTTT	CASRSAVGATDTQYF